This T cell receptor beta chain was recovered during a study of regulatory T cells in long-lasting Graves disease. The wider study: Over 5 years of antithyroid drugs with positive TSH receptor antibodies was taken to mean persistent Graves' disease.

This clonotype showed up just a few times. The antigen is not known. General observations from the study: Peripheral blood alone, not thyroid tissue, underwent study.

Trimming took off 6 bases at V and 3 bases at J, with 17 bases between the two ends. Germline V gives CDR1 MDHEN, CDR2 SYDVKM. The CDR3 has 15 amino acids. Time point: persistent/refractory GD, antithyroid drugs over 5 years with positive TRAb. PBMC RNA served as the TCR library source. Both iRepertoire HTBI primers and Arm-PCR of CDR3 regions were used to build the TCR beta libraries. TCRdb re-derived calls from the multiplex PCR reads in MiXCR, one entry per CDR3 protein. The data contain some 470,000 distinct CDR3 sequences, 20% to 25% of them seen just once; the ten biggest clones take up roughly 7.1%.

The sequenced sample was peripheral blood mononuclear cells (PBMCs), obtained when the disease was refractory, from a patient treated with antithyroid drugs. The chain uses TRBV28 and TRBJ1-1; D not resolved. This receptor was obtained from a female donor with Graves disease. The CDR3: CASSYLGSVDTEAFF. For the CDR3, the DNA is TGTGCCAGCAGCTATTTGGGGTCAGTCGACACTGAAGCTTTCTTT.